The entry that follows covers one T cell receptor (beta chain) sequence. The sample comes from a study of PD-L1 blockade in urothelial cancer. Repertoires were generated with immunoSEQ multiplex PCR, while TCRdb's copy carries only in-frame clones and drops some. The sample lists 35,000 to 45,000 clones; about 80% were seen once. Time point denoted: peripheral blood 6 weeks after treatment start. The CDR3 contains 15 residues. Germline-derived CDR1 and CDR2 are MDHEN and SYDVKM. The J segment lost 2 bases and the V segment lost 7 bases, leaving 8 bases of the junction unmatched. The chain combines TRBV28 with TRBJ1-5; the match to TRBD1 covers 7 bases. The clonotype was recovered from a man aged 35-49 years with urothelial cancer. This sample comprised PBMCs, obtained around atezolizumab (anti-PD-L1) treatment. CDR3 in amino acids: CASTTRQGGNQPQHF. CDR3 nucleotide sequence: TGTGCCAGCACAACCCGACAGGGAGGCAATCAGCCCCAGCATTTT.